This T cell receptor beta chain was obtained from a study of shared clonotypes between healthy human individuals. About the research overall: The cohort had two women and three men, ages 18 to 49. Study outcomes and limitations: Sharing across a handful of donors was seen in roughly 5.2% of naive CD4 clonotypes.

V lost 3 bases, J lost 6 bases, and 11 bases stayed unmatched. The length of the CDR3 is 16 residues. The germline gives CDR1 MNHEY, CDR2 SMNVEV (reference sequence). This clone has a single count. Its antigen is still unknown. The authors distributed each subset's genomic DNA evenly over several immunoSEQ plates. Generated by immunoSEQ multiplex PCR, the TCRdb table keeps only in-frame clones and is missing some. Among 2 million to 2.5 million clones listed, around 92% were seen once. Donors were Caucasian adults residing in Nashville, Tennessee, USA. V and J are TRBV27 and TRBJ1-5; 7 bases map to TRBD1. This receptor was taken from a man aged 18 to 29 in good health. Some clones in this sample may be carry-over from other donors' samples. Sequencing input: naive CD4+ T cells from PBMCs. Subset of the sample: CD45RA+ positively selected. CDR3 amino acids: CASSFGAGGLGQPQHF. The CDR3 coding sequence is TGTGCCAGCAGTTTTGGTGCAGGGGGATTAGGTCAGCCCCAGCATTTT.